The clone carrying this TCR beta chain was observed a single time. The antigen is unknown. As for time point: week 47, end of study. All doses held 300 ug of mutant IDH1 20-mer peptide, with topical imiquimod. Eight vaccinations reached patients in weeks 1, 3, 5, 7, 11, 15, 19 and 23. Losses at the gene ends were 5 bases for V and 5 bases for J; bases not matched to a gene: 2. CDR3 length: 12 residues. Germline CDR1 and CDR2: LNHDA and SQIVND (reference sequence). The data belong to a study of a mutant IDH1 vaccine in newly diagnosed glioma. Study in general: Patients were started on vaccination 4-6 weeks after radiotherapy alone, or with temozolomide cycles. Scheduled at week 35, visit V12 preceded visit V13, held at week 47.

General study points: Apparently unrelated to pseudoprogression were changes in the top peripheral T cell clonotypes.

Profiling relied on immunoSEQ multiplex PCR, and the TCRdb table lists in-frame clones only, not all of them. The repertoire has about 56,000 clones, around 83% of them found once; the top ten carry 3.2%. J is TRBJ1-1 and V is TRBV19; 7 nucleotides match TRBD1. Source: PBMCs, taken from a glioma patient whose treatment included an IDH1 peptide vaccine. This TCR was recovered from a woman aged 45-60 years with glioma. CDR3 in DNA: TGTGCCAGTAGTTGGGGACAGACTGAAGCTTTCTTT. This encodes CASSWGQTEAFF.